This is a list of T cell receptor beta chains from one sample in a study of OX40 agonist ivuxolimab in advanced cancers. Sequencing used immunoSEQ multiplex PCR; TCRdb keeps in-frame clones, though not all of them. The data contain some 44,000 clones, approximately 84% of them singletons. The specimen was CD4+ or CD8+ T cells sorted from blood, collected in a trial of the OX40 agonist ivuxolimab. The origin of the receptors is an adult with an advanced solid tumor such as melanoma, head and neck, liver or kidney cancer. The CDR3 runs from the conserved cysteine through the conserved F or W. The D gene is left open where the match is weak. Some rows mark clone size as missing; the rest say once, few, many or name a class of expanded clone.

j_call clone_size d_call v_call cdr3_nt cdr3_aa
TRBJ1-2 once . TRBV28 TGTGCCAGCAGTTTAAGAACGAGCTATGGCTACACCTTC CASSLRTSYGYTF
TRBJ1-1 . . TRBV5-4 TGTGCCAGCAGCTTTGGAAGGGGGGGAACTGAAGCTTTCTTT CASSFGRGGTEAFF
TRBJ1-2 . . TRBV18 TGTGCCAGCTCACCGGCAGGGGAAGGTGGCTACACCTTC CASSPAGEGGYTF
TRBJ1-2 . . TRBV6-5 TGTGCCAGCAGTTACGCCGCATCAGGGGCCTATGGCTACACCTTC CASSYAASGAYGYTF
TRBJ1-1 . . TRBV28 . CASSSPLWGRTEAFF
TRBJ2-5 . . TRBV4-3 TGCGCCAGCAGCCAAGAGGTATACGGGTTCCAAGAGACCCAGTACTTC CASSQEVYGFQETQYF
TRBJ2-2 . . TRBV11-2 TGTGCCAGCAGCTCAAACGATAGGGTGACCGGGGAGCTGTTTTTT CASSSNDRVTGELFF
TRBJ2-5 . TRBD2 TRBV19 TGTGCCAGTAGTGACCCCGGGACTAGCGGGACAGAGACCCAGTACTTC CASSDPGTSGTETQYF
TRBJ1-1 . . TRBV20-1 TGCAGTGCTGCGGGGTTCCCCGAAGCTTTCTTT CSAAGFPEAFF
TRBJ1-2 few . TRBV14 TGTGCCAGCAGCCCACGACCCGGAAGCGGCTACACCTTC CASSPRPGSGYTF
TRBJ1-5 . . TRBV28 TGCGCCACCGAGGGGGGGATTAATCAGCCCCAGCATTTT CATEGGINQPQHF
TRBJ2-7 few . TRBV28 TGTGCCAGCCGAATGGAGGGCCCCTACGAGCAGTACTTC CASRMEGPYEQYF
TRBJ1-2 . . TRBV6-9 TGTGCCAGCAGTTATACCAGGGGATGGGCGGGTGGCTACACCTTC CASSYTRGWAGGYTF
TRBJ1-6 . . TRBV27 TGTGCCAGCAGTCCAACCAGACAGCACTCTTCACCCCTCCACTTT CASSPTRQHSSPLHF
TRBJ2-6 . . TRBV2 TGTGCCAGCAGAGCCGGATCGGTGGCGGGGGGGGCCAACGTCCTGACTTTC CASRAGSVAGGANVLTF